The 29 T cell receptor beta chains presented below share a single source sample, sequenced in a study of cytomegalovirus exposure and HLA in healthy donors. PCR primers comprised 60 Vbeta and 13 Jbeta primers. TCRdb's copy holds only in-frame clones and misses some; the assay was immunoSEQ multiplex PCR. The repertoire holds 140,000 to 150,000 clones, 70% to 80% seen once, with less than 3% in the top ten. The material sequenced was PBMCs. The receptors come from a woman aged 18-30 years in good health and CMV-seropositive.

This rearrangement joins TRBV19 to TRBJ1-2; no reliable D call. Trimming stripped 0 bases from V and 4 bases from J, with 6 bases between. In germline, CDR1 is LNHDA, CDR2 SQIVND (reference sequence). The CDR3 sequence is 13 residues long. Here the CDR3 DNA reads TGTGCCAGTAGTATAGACGGGATCTATGGCTACACCTTC. Its translation is CASSIDGIYGYTF.

This rearrangement joins TRBV29-1 to TRBJ2-2, with a possible D match to TRBD1 (5 bases). This CDR3 contains 13 residues. Germline CDR1 is SQVTM and CDR2 is ANQGSEA. V lost 3 bases, J lost 2 bases, and 7 bases lay in between. The CDR3 nucleotides are TGCAGCGTTGACAGGGAAAACACCGGGGAGCTGTTTTTT. This encodes CSVDRENTGELFF.

This sequence joins TRBV28 and TRBJ2-6; D is ambiguous. Trimming removed 5 bases from V and 0 bases from J, with 8 bases in between. The CDR3 is 15 residues long. Germline values: CDR1 MDHEN, CDR2 SYDVKM. The CDR3 DNA sequence: TGTGCCAGCAGTGTAACCTACTCTGGGGCCAACGTCCTGACTTTC. Amino acid sequence: CASSVTYSGANVLTF.

This rearrangement joins TRBV19 to TRBJ2-1; TRBD1 might be the D (5 bases). The germline gives CDR1 LNHDA, CDR2 SQIVND (reference sequence). V was pared by 5 bases and J by 4 bases, with 6 bases between. The CDR3 loop spans 12 amino acids. CDR3 in amino acids: CASSDSYNEQFF. In DNA, the CDR3 is TGTGCCAGTAGTGACAGTTACAATGAGCAGTTCTTC. Full variable domain (outside the CDR3, taken from reference TRBV19 and TRBJ2-1): DGGITQSPKYLFRKEGQNVTLSCEQNLNHDAMYWYRQDPGQGLRLIYYSQIVNDFQKGDIAEGYSVSREKKESFPLTVTSAQKNPTAFYLCASSDSYNEQFFGPGTRLTVL.

This clone has a handful of counts. V is TRBV7-2 and J is TRBJ1-5; a weak D match, TRBD1 (5 bases). Trimming cost V 3 bases and J 1 base, with 10 bases left between them. CDR1 SGHTA and CDR2 FQGNSA come from the germline V gene. The CDR3 is 15 amino acids. The CDR3 DNA reads TGTGCCAGCAGCTTCCAAAAGGGGAGCAATCAGCCCCAGCATTTT. Translation gives CASSFQKGSNQPQHF.

This clone was seen once. This chain connects TRBV27 to TRBJ2-1; 8 bases are shared with TRBD2. Germline loops: CDR1 MNHEY, CDR2 SMNVEV (reference sequence). CDR3 size: 17 residues. The trim removed 2 bases at V and 4 bases at J, leaving 10 bases unmatched. The chain's CDR3 is CASSLQSGLVGYNEQFF. The CDR3 nucleotides read TGTGCCAGCAGTTTACAATCGGGACTAGTTGGTTACAATGAGCAGTTCTTC.

A few counts support this clone. The chain employs TRBV5-1 and TRBJ2-1; unclear D gene. Trimming removed 0 bases at V and 10 bases at J, with 11 bases between. Germline V gives CDR1 SGHRS, CDR2 YFSETQ. The CDR3 contains 13 residues. CDR3 nucleotide sequence: TGCGCCAGCAGCTTGGTTTCCAGTATGGAGCAGTTCTTC. It is translated as CASSLVSSMEQFF.

The V gene is TRBV4-1, the J gene TRBJ2-3; TRBD2 might be the D (7 bases). This CDR3 region has 14 residues. CDR1 and CDR2 (germline): MGHRA, YSYEKL. V gave up 4 bases and J gave up 7 bases, with 15 bases separating them. Written as DNA, the CDR3 is TGCGCCAGCAGCCGGAGGGGCGGGGGCAATACGCAGTATTTT. This codes for CASSRRGGGNTQYF.

V usage is TRBV7-9 and J usage is TRBJ2-5; TRBD1 might be the D (5 bases). The germline gives CDR1 SEHNR, CDR2 FQNEAQ (reference sequence). CDR3 length: 12 amino acids. Between the trimmed V and J ends, which lost 8 bases and 0 bases, there was a span of 7 bases. The chain's CDR3 is CASAGNQETQYF. In DNA form, the CDR3 reads TGTGCCAGCGCAGGGAACCAAGAGACCCAGTACTTC. The complete variable domain, with remaining parts taken from reference TRBV7-9 and TRBJ2-5, reads DTGVSQNPRHKITKRGQNVTFRCDPISEHNRLYWYRQTLGQGPEFLTYFQNEAQLEKSRLLSDRFSAERPKGSFSTLEIQRTEQGDSAMYLCASAGNQETQYFGPGTRLLVL.

V usage is TRBV9 and J usage is TRBJ1-5; 8 nucleotides align to TRBD1. The CDR3 has 15 amino acids. Germline CDR1 and CDR2: SGDLS and YYNGEE. V was pared by 2 bases and J by 2 bases, with 3 bases of the junction left unmatched. As DNA, the CDR3 is TGTGCCAGCAGCGTCTCGGGACAGGGCAATCAGCCCCAGCATTTT. As protein: CASSVSGQGNQPQHF.

The chain joins TRBV7-2 to TRBJ1-5; D gene unclear. Deletions cut 5 bases from V and 0 bases from J, with 11 bases between. The CDR3 has 15 residues. The germline CDR1 and CDR2 sequences are SGHTA and FQGNSA. The CDR3 protein is CASSPVPFSNQPQHF. DNA of the CDR3: TGTGCCAGCAGCCCAGTACCTTTTAGCAATCAGCCCCAGCATTTT. The full variable domain, in which reference TRBV7-2 and TRBJ1-5 provide the parts outside the CDR3, is GAGVSQSPSNKVTEKGKDVELRCDPISGHTALYWYRQSLGQGLEFLIYFQGNSAPDKSGLPSDRFSAERTGGSVSTLTIQRTQQEDSAVYLCASSPVPFSNQPQHFGDGTRLSIL.

The rearrangement links TRBV5-1 to TRBJ1-2, with D maybe TRBD1 (5 bases). Trimming removed 4 bases from V and 8 bases from J, with 12 bases in between. The germline CDR1 and CDR2 sequences are SGHRS and YFSETQ. This CDR3 has 12 residues. The CDR3 sequence is CASSGEGFGYTF. In DNA, the CDR3 is TGCGCCAGCAGCGGGGAGGGGTTCGGCTACACCTTC.

This clone was counted a few times. J is TRBJ2-4 and V is TRBV30; D possibly corresponds to TRBD1 (6 bases). The germline V gene has CDR1 GTSNPN and CDR2 SVGIG (reference sequence). V lost 2 bases to trimming and J lost 1 base, with 15 bases between them. The CDR3 extends over 16 amino acids. DNA of the CDR3: TGTGCCTGGAGTACGGGACACCGGTCTGCCAAAAACATTCAGTACTTC. Translating it yields CAWSTGHRSAKNIQYF.

This clone was counted only a few times. The rearrangement joins TRBV5-5 to TRBJ1-5; 7 positions agree with TRBD1. Germline values: CDR1 SGHKS, CDR2 YYEKEE (reference sequence). The CDR3 has 13 amino acids. V gave up 4 bases and J gave up 5 bases; unmatched junction bases: 3. The CDR3 DNA reads TGTGCCAGCAGCGGAGACAGGGATCAGCCCCAGCATTTT. This gives the protein CASSGDRDQPQHF.

This sequence joins TRBV2 and TRBJ2-3, with D perhaps matching TRBD2 (7 bases). V was pared by 4 bases and J by 1 base, with 12 bases between. There are 15 residues in the CDR3. Germline V CDR1 and CDR2: SNHLY, FYNNEI. The DNA of the CDR3 is TGTGCCAGCAGTGCTGCGGGGGCGGGCACAGATACGCAGTATTTT. It specifies CASSAAGAGTDTQYF.

This clone was seen only a few times. The chain links TRBV9 to TRBJ1-2, with a possible D match to TRBD1 (6 bases). Germline CDR1 is SGDLS and CDR2 is YYNGEE. V shed 0 bases and J shed 4 bases, with 7 bases lying between them. CDR3 length: 13 amino acids. The CDR3 loop reads CASSVAGAYGYTF. DNA for the CDR3: TGTGCCAGCAGCGTAGCAGGGGCCTATGGCTACACCTTC.

This clone occurred once. DNA for the CDR3: TGTGCCAGCAGCGTAGTCCAACAGGGGGCCAATCAGCCCCAGCATTTT. Amino acids: CASSVVQQGANQPQHF. The V call is TRBV9, the J call TRBJ1-5; 9 bases are a match to TRBD1. From germline, CDR1 is SGDLS and CDR2 YYNGEE. This CDR3 region has 16 residues. The V and J ends lost 0 bases and 3 bases, in that order; junction bases with no gene match: 4.

The V call is TRBV29-1, the J call TRBJ1-2; 7 bases are shared with TRBD1. Germline V gene sequence: CDR1 SQVTM, CDR2 ANQGSEA. The CDR3 length is 15 residues. Trimming cost V 4 bases and J 2 bases; bases outside gene matches: 10. This CDR3 is CSVGNPGTVNYGYTF. In DNA, the CDR3 is TGCAGCGTTGGTAATCCCGGGACAGTGAACTATGGCTACACCTTC.

This chain joins TRBV19 and TRBJ1-4; D remains ambiguous. This CDR3 region has 15 residues. Germline V gene lookup returns CDR1 LNHDA and CDR2 SQIVND (reference sequence). V gave up 1 base and J gave up 5 bases, with 11 bases separating them. The CDR3 protein is CASSIGTELNEKLFF. The CDR3 DNA reads TGTGCCAGTAGTATAGGCACCGAGCTCAATGAAAAACTGTTTTTT.

This clone was seen a single time. The CDR3: CASSDRGLDEQFF. The DNA of the CDR3 is TGTGCCAGCTCTGACAGGGGCCTGGATGAGCAGTTCTTC. The chain has TRBV27 and TRBJ2-1; TRBD1 aligns across 8 bases. J lost 8 bases, V lost 8 bases, and 8 bases had no gene match. CDR3 length: 13 residues. The V gene's germline CDR1 is MNHEY and CDR2 SMNVEV (reference sequence).

The chain links TRBV9 to TRBJ2-1, with no clear D. The ends were cut back, 0 bases at V and 6 bases at J, with 10 bases in the middle. Germline CDR1 reads SGDLS; CDR2 reads YYNGEE. The CDR3 is 14 residues long. CDR3 residues: CASSVAKNFNEQFF. CDR3 DNA sequence: TGTGCCAGCAGCGTAGCTAAGAATTTCAATGAGCAGTTCTTC.

The chain combines TRBV18 with TRBJ1-5; 9 bases are a match to TRBD1. The CDR3 has 15 residues. The trim removed 5 bases at V and 6 bases at J, leaving 8 bases unmatched. CDR1 is KGHSH and CDR2 is LQKENI in the germline V gene. CDR3 sequence reads: CASSSATGGVQPQHF. CDR3 coding DNA: TGTGCCAGCTCAAGTGCGACAGGGGGGGTTCAGCCCCAGCATTTT. The entire variable domain, with the rest obtained from reference TRBV18 and TRBJ1-5, is as follows: NAGVMQNPRHLVRRRGQEARLRCSPMKGHSHVYWYRQLPEEGLKFMVYLQKENIIDESGMPKERFSAEFPKEGPSILRIQQVVRGDSAAYFCASSSATGGVQPQHFGDGTRLSIL.

In its sample, this clone was seen once. The chain employs TRBV11-2 and TRBJ2-2, with D uncertain. The CDR3 runs to 15 residues. Germline-derived CDR1 and CDR2 are SGHAT and FQNNGV. With 1 base removed from V and 1 base from J, the gap between germline ends came to 7 bases. CDR3 in DNA: TGTGCCAGCAGCTTAGTCCCCGGGAACACCGGGGAGCTGTTTTTT. Translation gives CASSLVPGNTGELFF.

The chain employs TRBV5-4 and TRBJ2-1; 9 bases map to TRBD2. Germline CDR1 and CDR2: SGHNT and YYREEE (reference sequence). Unmatched junction bases numbered 8, after V lost 0 bases and J lost 7 bases. There are 16 residues in the CDR3. Here the CDR3 reads CASSLGGSGGKNEQFF. In DNA, the CDR3 is TGTGCCAGCAGCTTGGGCGGAAGCGGGGGGAAAAATGAGCAGTTCTTC.

The chain employs TRBV5-1 and TRBJ2-3, with TRBD2 matching 7 bases. The germline V gene has CDR1 SGHRS and CDR2 YFSETQ. The trim removed 1 base at V and 6 bases at J, leaving 5 bases unmatched. The CDR3 length is 14 residues. This CDR3 is CASSLLSGVDTQYF. CDR3 DNA: TGCGCCAGCAGCTTGTTGAGCGGGGTTGATACGCAGTATTTT.

J is TRBJ1-5 and V is TRBV19, with a possible D match to TRBD1 (5 bases). Deletions cut 3 bases from V and 1 base from J, with 10 bases between. Looked up from germline, CDR1 is LNHDA and CDR2 is SQIVND (reference sequence). The length of the CDR3 is 15 residues. The CDR3 sequence is CASSMEGRSNQPQHF. The CDR3 region has the DNA TGTGCCAGTAGTATGGAGGGACGGAGCAATCAGCCCCAGCATTTT.

Comments on this clone: The DNA is omitted, as the CDR3 cannot be located on it reliably, and the CDR3 follows TCRdb's listing. The rearrangement links TRBV9 to TRBJ2-3; the table's D gene call, TRBD2, was not cross checked with the DNA. The CDR3 contains 15 residues when both ends are counted. Looked up from germline, CDR1 is SGDLS and CDR2 is YYNGEE. This CDR3 reads CASSVAGGNSLPPYF.

The CDR3 loop reads CASSPSVRSDNSPLHF. For the CDR3, the DNA is TGTGCCAGCTCACCTTCTGTCCGGAGCGATAATTCACCCCTCCACTTT. This chain links TRBV18 with TRBJ1-6; D uncertain. V dropped 3 bases and J dropped 5 bases, with 14 bases sitting between them. Germline CDR1 reads KGHSH; CDR2 reads LQKENI. The CDR3 covers 16 residues. The whole variable domain, filled in from reference TRBV18 and TRBJ1-6, reads NAGVMQNPRHLVRRRGQEARLRCSPMKGHSHVYWYRQLPEEGLKFMVYLQKENIIDESGMPKERFSAEFPKEGPSILRIQQVVRGDSAAYFCASSPSVRSDNSPLHFGNGTRLTVT.

The rearrangement links TRBV27 to TRBJ2-3; 8 nucleotides line up with TRBD2. The CDR3 has 16 amino acids. The germline CDR1 and CDR2 sequences are MNHEY and SMNVEV (reference sequence). After removal of 5 bases from V and 4 bases from J, the junction contained 11 bases not matched to a gene. CDR3 sequence reads: CASSPRGAGDADTQYF. Here the CDR3 DNA reads TGTGCCAGCAGTCCCCGAGGAGCGGGGGATGCAGATACGCAGTATTTT.